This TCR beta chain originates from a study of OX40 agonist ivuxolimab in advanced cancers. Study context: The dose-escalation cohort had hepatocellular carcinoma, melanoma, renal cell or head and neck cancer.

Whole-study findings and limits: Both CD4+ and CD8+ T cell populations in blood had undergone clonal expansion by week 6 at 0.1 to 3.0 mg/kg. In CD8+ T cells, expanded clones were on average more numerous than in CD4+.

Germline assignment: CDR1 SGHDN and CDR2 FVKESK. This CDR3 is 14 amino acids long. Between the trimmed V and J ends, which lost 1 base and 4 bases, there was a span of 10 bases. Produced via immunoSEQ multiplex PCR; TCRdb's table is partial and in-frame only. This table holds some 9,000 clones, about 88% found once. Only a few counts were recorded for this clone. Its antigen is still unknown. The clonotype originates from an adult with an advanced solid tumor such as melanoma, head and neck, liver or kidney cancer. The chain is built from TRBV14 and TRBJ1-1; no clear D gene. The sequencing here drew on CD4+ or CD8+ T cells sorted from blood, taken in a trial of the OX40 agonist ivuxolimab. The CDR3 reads CASSQVGVSTEAFF. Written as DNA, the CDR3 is TGTGCCAGCAGCCAAGTCGGGGTGTCCACTGAAGCTTTCTTT.